Below, 27 T cell receptor beta chains from the same sample are listed, as sequenced in a study of blood T cell repertoires in COVID-19. Clones were sequenced by immunoSEQ multiplex PCR, and TCRdb holds only the in-frame ones, with some missing. The sample has roughly 75,000 clones, roughly 90% seen once. Sequencing was carried out using peripheral blood. These TCRs come from a man in his 60s with acute or convalescent COVID-19.

The chain is built from TRBV10-2 and TRBJ2-4; 8 bases are shared with TRBD2. Germline CDR1 and CDR2: WSHSY and SAAADI. CDR3 length: 13 residues. The junction had 0 bases not matched to a gene; V was cut back by 2 bases and J by 6 bases. The CDR3 DNA reads TGCGCCAGCAGTGAGCTAGCGGGAAACATTCAGTACTTC. Residues: CASSELAGNIQYF.

This clone was observed a single time. The chain employs TRBV29-1 and TRBJ1-1, with 7 bases that match TRBD1. Germline V CDR1 and CDR2: SQVTM, ANQGSEA. This CDR3 is 13 amino acids long. V shed 5 bases and J 2 bases; nucleotides not matched to a gene: 5. Here the CDR3 reads CSVLEGANTEAFF. CDR3 coding DNA: TGCAGCGTTTTAGAGGGGGCCAACACTGAAGCTTTCTTT.

V is TRBV28 and J is TRBJ1-2; D is unclear. Trimming left V 3 bases short and J 3 bases short, with 11 bases between. Germline V CDR1 and CDR2: MDHEN, SYDVKM. The CDR3 has 14 amino acids. In nucleotides, the CDR3 is TGTGCCAGCAGTTTTAATCCAGGTGACTATGGCTACACCTTC. Translating gives CASSFNPGDYGYTF.

The chain uses TRBV7-9 and TRBJ1-1; no clear D. Trimming shortened V by 3 bases and J by 7 bases, and 9 bases separated the two germline ends. Germline V gene lookup returns CDR1 SEHNR and CDR2 FQNEAQ (reference sequence). The CDR3 runs to 12 residues. CDR3 in amino acids: CASSLNSFEAFF. The CDR3, as DNA: TGTGCCAGCAGCTTGAACAGTTTTGAAGCTTTCTTT.

The CDR3 bases are TGTGCCAGCAGCTTAGAGGCGAAGGGGGTGGGAACCGGGGAGCTGTTTTTT. Translation gives CASSLEAKGVGTGELFF. V gene TRBV7-2 combines with J gene TRBJ2-2, with D perhaps TRBD1 (6 bases). The V end was cut by 1 base, the J end by 5 bases, with 17 bases between. CDR3 length: 17 residues. CDR1 and CDR2 (germline): SGHTA, FQGNSA.

This clone was found a few times. For the CDR3, the DNA is TGTGCCAGCAGCGTAGTCGATGGCCCCGAAGATGGCTACACCTTC. This encodes CASSVVDGPEDGYTF. The rearrangement links TRBV9 to TRBJ1-2; D gene ambiguous. Germline V gives CDR1 SGDLS, CDR2 YYNGEE. The CDR3 has 15 residues. V lost 0 bases and J 6 bases, leaving 15 bases between the germline ends. Filled out from reference TRBV9 and TRBJ1-2, the complete variable domain reads DSGVTQTPKHLITATGQRVTLRCSPRSGDLSVYWYQQSLDQGLQFLIQYYNGEERAKGNILERFSAQQFPDLHSELNLSSLELGDSALYFCASSVVDGPEDGYTFGSGTRLTVV.

The rearrangement joins TRBV28 to TRBJ2-5; 9 bases are shared with TRBD2. The CDR3 sequence is 16 residues long. Germline V gives CDR1 MDHEN, CDR2 SYDVKM. Trimming removed 5 bases from V and 4 bases from J; junction bases left unmatched: 11. CDR3 DNA: TGTGCCAGCAGTCTCGTTAGCGGGGGCGAACGAGAGACCCAGTACTTC. The encoded protein is CASSLVSGGERETQYF.

This sequence joins TRBV27 and TRBJ2-1; the match to TRBD2 covers 8 bases. V lost 1 base to trimming and J lost 8 bases; unmatched junction nucleotides: 10. This CDR3 has 16 residues. Germline-derived CDR1 and CDR2 are MNHEY and SMNVEV (reference sequence). The CDR3 nucleotides are TGTGCCAGCAGTTTATTGGCCGGGAGGGCCAGCGATGAGCAGTTCTTC. Protein product: CASSLLAGRASDEQFF.

This clone was seen once. The CDR3 DNA is TGTGCCAGCGCGCGGGGGTCATCCTACGAGCAGTACTTC. This codes for CASARGSSYEQYF. This chain connects TRBV18 to TRBJ2-7; 7 bases match TRBD2. V gave up 8 bases and J gave up 1 base; unmatched junction bases: 5. The CDR3 is 13 amino acids. The germline gives CDR1 KGHSH, CDR2 LQKENI.

J is TRBJ1-1 and V is TRBV29-1, with TRBD1 matching over 8 bases. V shed 7 bases, J shed 3 bases, and the junction held 7 bases outside the gene matches. From germline, CDR1 is SQVTM and CDR2 ANQGSEA. CDR3 length equals 13 residues. CDR3 sequence: CSASQGADTEAFF. The CDR3 nucleotides are TGCAGCGCAAGCCAGGGGGCGGACACTGAAGCTTTCTTT.

The J gene is TRBJ2-1, the V gene TRBV2; TRBD1 agrees at 10 bases. The CDR3 extends over 15 amino acids. Trimming at V came to 6 bases and at J to 4 bases, leaving 6 bases not matched to a gene. The germline V gene encodes CDR1 SNHLY and CDR2 FYNNEI. CDR3 nucleotides: TGTGCCAGCAGAGCCGGGACAGGGGAATACAATGAGCAGTTCTTC. It encodes CASRAGTGEYNEQFF.

The chain couples TRBV3-1 (or the pseudogene TRBV3-2) to TRBJ2-2; no firm D call. Germline V gene sequence: CDR1 LGHDT, CDR2 YNNKEL (reference sequence). V dropped 6 bases and J dropped 0 bases, with 11 bases sitting between them. This CDR3 contains 15 residues. CDR3 sequence reads: CASSRTGSNTGELFF. CDR3 DNA: TGTGCCAGCAGTCGTACGGGTTCGAACACCGGGGAGCTGTTTTTT.

V gene TRBV5-1 combines with J gene TRBJ1-4, with D possibly matching TRBD1 (5 bases). The CDR3 extends over 15 amino acids. V lost 0 bases and J lost 1, with 7 bases in between. Germline-derived CDR1 and CDR2 are SGHRS and YFSETQ. CDR3 DNA sequence: TGCGCCAGCAGCTTGGGGACAAGAACTAATGAAAAACTGTTTTTT. This encodes CASSLGTRTNEKLFF.

V and J are TRBV14 and TRBJ2-5, with 9 bases that match TRBD2. Germline V gene sequence: CDR1 SGHDN, CDR2 FVKESK. V lost 2 bases to trimming and J lost 4 bases; unmatched junction nucleotides: 17. The CDR3 sequence is 19 residues long. CDR3 coding DNA: TGTGCCAGCAGCCAACCACCGGGACTAGCCTACCAAAGCGGAGAGACCCAGTACTTC. It codes for CASSQPPGLAYQSGETQYF.

The chain uses TRBV10-3 and TRBJ2-7; D gene unclear. The CDR3 is 13 residues long. Germline values: CDR1 ENHRY, CDR2 SYGVKD. The V end lost 0 bases, the J end lost 2 bases, and 5 bases lay between the germline ends. CDR3 in DNA: TGTGCCATCAGTGAGTCCACAGCCTACGAGCAGTACTTC. Protein sequence: CAISESTAYEQYF.

This clone was seen only a few times. This chain uses TRBV19 with TRBJ1-2; a weak D match, TRBD1 (6 bases). Germline loops: CDR1 LNHDA, CDR2 SQIVND (reference sequence). This CDR3 has 14 residues. Trimming cost V 1 base and J 4 bases, with 10 bases left between them. CDR3 region: CASSIGQVGYGYTF. Here the CDR3 DNA reads TGTGCCAGTAGTATAGGACAGGTCGGCTATGGCTACACCTTC.

The chain combines TRBV5-1 with TRBJ2-2; a possible D gene is TRBD1 (7 bases). CDR3 length: 15 amino acids. The V end lost 1 base, the J end lost 3 bases, and 10 bases lay between the germline ends. Germline CDR1 reads SGHRS; CDR2 reads YFSETQ. The CDR3 protein is CASSLTGEDTGELFF. In DNA form, the CDR3 reads TGCGCCAGCAGCTTGACAGGGGAGGACACCGGGGAGCTGTTTTTT.

This sequence joins TRBV19 and TRBJ1-1; 7 nucleotides line up with TRBD1. The J segment lost 11 bases and the V segment lost 5 bases, leaving 8 bases of the junction unmatched. This CDR3 has 12 amino acids. Germline V gene data show CDR1 as LNHDA and CDR2 as SQIVND (reference sequence). In DNA, the CDR3 is TGTGCCAGTAGTTTCCTCACAGGGGTGGCTTTCTTT. It yields the protein CASSFLTGVAFF.

About this clone: Its ends do not fully match the called genes, so a read error is possible. This sequence joins TRBV6-1 and TRBJ2-7; D possibly corresponds to TRBD2 (5 bases). Germline lookup yields CDR1 MNHNS and CDR2 SASEGT. The CDR3 spans 15 residues. The CDR3 region is CASIEGLLLNYEQYF. CDR3 sequence (DNA): TGTGCCAGCATTGAAGGACTGCTCCTAAATTACGAGCAGTACTTC.

This chain links TRBV5-1 with TRBJ2-7; D might be TRBD2 (5 bases). Trimming shortened V by 7 bases and J by 6 bases, and 20 bases separated the two germline ends. CDR1 is SGHRS and CDR2 is YFSETQ in the germline V gene. This CDR3 comprises 14 residues. Here the CDR3 reads CASGLGPQTAEQYF. CDR3 DNA sequence: TGCGCCAGCGGACTTGGTCCCCAGACCGCCGAGCAGTACTTC.

The genes are TRBV27 and TRBJ2-3; D not certain. The ends were cut back, 3 bases at V and 1 base at J, with 14 bases in the middle. Germline V gene lookup returns CDR1 MNHEY and CDR2 SMNVEV (reference sequence). The CDR3 runs to 16 residues. The CDR3 coding sequence is TGTGCCAGCAGTTTCATTAGCCTCCGAGGCACAGATACGCAGTATTTT. Its translation is CASSFISLRGTDTQYF.

The V gene is TRBV11-2, the J gene TRBJ1-2; 7 bases map to TRBD1. Losses at the gene ends were 2 bases for V and 5 bases for J; bases not matched to a gene: 8. The CDR3 covers 15 residues. Germline V gene lookup returns CDR1 SGHAT and CDR2 FQNNGV. The CDR3 region is CASSLSVGQRYGYTF. The DNA of the CDR3 is TGTGCCAGCAGCTTAAGTGTGGGACAGAGGTATGGCTACACCTTC.

This clone was found once. This chain joins TRBV9 and TRBJ2-2; TRBD2 matches at 8 bases. Germline V gene lookup returns CDR1 SGDLS and CDR2 YYNGEE. This CDR3 is built from 15 residues. V lost 4 bases to trimming and J lost 5 bases; unmatched junction nucleotides: 7. The CDR3 DNA sequence: TGTGCCAGCAGCCCCGGACTAGCTCGGACCGGGGAGCTGTTTTTT. This sequence encodes CASSPGLARTGELFF.

The chain is built from TRBV5-3 and TRBJ2-3; no clear D gene. TRBV5-3 is filed as an ORF, its function uncertain. Trimming took off 4 bases at V and 0 bases at J, with 6 bases between the two ends. The CDR3 sequence is 13 residues long. CDR3 sequence: CARSPVSTDTQYF. The CDR3 DNA sequence: TGTGCCAGAAGCCCTGTGAGCACAGATACGCAGTATTTT.

This clone was seen only once. The chain is built from TRBV27 and TRBJ1-6; possible D gene TRBD1, 5 bases. This CDR3 contains 14 residues. CDR1 and CDR2 from the germline V gene are MNHEY and SMNVEV (reference sequence). V gave up 9 bases and J gave up 2 bases, with 11 bases separating them. The CDR3 coding sequence is TGTGCCAGTCGAACAGGTGCCTATAATTCACCCCTCCACTTT. It translates to CASRTGAYNSPLHF.

The chain carries TRBV9 and TRBJ1-6, with 9 bases identical to TRBD1. The CDR3 totals 16 residues. Per germline, CDR1 SGDLS and CDR2 YYNGEE. Losses at the gene ends were 0 bases for V and 10 bases for J; bases not matched to a gene: 8. DNA of the CDR3: TGTGCCAGCAGCGTAGAATCGGACAGGGGTGAATCACCCCTCCACTTT. Protein sequence: CASSVESDRGESPLHF.

This clone was observed a handful of times. V usage is TRBV4-2 and J usage is TRBJ2-7, with D tentatively TRBD1 (6 bases). V lost 1 base, J lost 3 bases, and 13 bases lay in between. Germline CDR1 reads LGHNA; CDR2 reads YNFKEQ. The CDR3 sequence is 15 residues long. As DNA, the CDR3 is TGTGCCAGCAGCCAAGTTACAGGGCAGGGCTACGAGCAGTACTTC. Its translation is CASSQVTGQGYEQYF.